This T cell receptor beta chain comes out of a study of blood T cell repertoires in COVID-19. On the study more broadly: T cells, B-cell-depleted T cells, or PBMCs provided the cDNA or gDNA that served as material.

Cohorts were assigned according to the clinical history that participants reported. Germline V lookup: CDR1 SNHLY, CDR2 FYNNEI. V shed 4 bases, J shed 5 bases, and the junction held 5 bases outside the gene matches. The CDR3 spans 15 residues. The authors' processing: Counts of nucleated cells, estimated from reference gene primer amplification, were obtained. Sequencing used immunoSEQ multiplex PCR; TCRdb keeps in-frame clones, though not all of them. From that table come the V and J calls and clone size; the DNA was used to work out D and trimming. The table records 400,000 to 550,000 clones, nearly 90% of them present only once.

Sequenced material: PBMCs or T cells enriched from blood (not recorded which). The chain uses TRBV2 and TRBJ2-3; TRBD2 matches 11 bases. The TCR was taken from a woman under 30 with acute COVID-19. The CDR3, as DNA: TGTGCCAGCAGTGGAACTAGCGGGAGAGGAGATACGCAGTATTTT. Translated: CASSGTSGRGDTQYF.